This T cell receptor (beta chain) was captured in a study of blood T cell repertoires in COVID-19. Original handling: Amplified reference gene primers provided the basis for estimating nucleated cell counts. The method was immunoSEQ multiplex PCR; TCRdb's version includes in-frame clones alone and lacks a portion of them. From that table come the V and J calls and clone size; the DNA was used to work out D and trimming. The sample holds under 200,000 clones; around nine tenths are singletons and the top ten take around 3.3%. Germline values: CDR1 GTSNPN, CDR2 SVGIG (reference sequence). This CDR3 has 13 amino acids. V dropped 1 base and J dropped 13 bases, with 16 bases sitting between them.

This TCR derives from a man in his sixties or seventies with acute or convalescent COVID-19. Sequenced input: peripheral blood. The chain has TRBV30 and TRBJ1-4, with D possibly matching TRBD1 (5 bases). The CDR3 coding sequence is TGTGCCTGGAGTGCAACTTTAGCGGGACGACTGTTTTTT. This encodes CAWSATLAGRLFF.